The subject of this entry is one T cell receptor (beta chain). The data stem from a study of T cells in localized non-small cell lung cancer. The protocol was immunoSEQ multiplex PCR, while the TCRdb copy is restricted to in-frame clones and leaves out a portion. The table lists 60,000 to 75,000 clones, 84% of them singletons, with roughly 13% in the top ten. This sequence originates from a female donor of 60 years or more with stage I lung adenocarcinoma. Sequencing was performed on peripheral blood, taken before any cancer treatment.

The DNA of the CDR3 is TGTGCCAGCAGCAAAGTCGGGACAGGGTTGGTCAATCAGCCCCAGCATTTT. Encoded protein: CASSKVGTGLVNQPQHF. J is TRBJ1-5 and V is TRBV21-1; the table assigns TRBD1, which was not confirmed against the DNA. TRBV21-1 is a pseudogene segment. The CDR3 is 17 amino acids.